These T cell receptor beta chains were read from a single sample in a study of blood T cell repertoires in COVID-19. Data came from immunoSEQ multiplex PCR; TCRdb stores just in-frame clones and leaves some out. The table has about 170,000 clones, approximately 90% seen once. Material for sequencing was peripheral blood. Receptors were obtained from a man aged 45-65 years who had recovered from COVID-19. CDR3s include the opening cysteine and the closing phenylalanine or tryptophan. The D gene is left open where the match is weak. Rows give clone size only sometimes, using once, few, many, or a class for an expanded clone.

abundance: NA
j_gene: TRBJ1-2
d_gene: NA
v_gene: TRBV19
CDR3nt: TGTGCCAGTAGTGCCGCGGACAGTAACTATGGCTACACCTTC
CDR3aa: CASSAADSNYGYTF

abundance: NA
j_gene: TRBJ2-1
d_gene: NA
v_gene: TRBV19
CDR3nt: TGTGCCAGTAGTATAAGCGGGTCGGGGAGTGAGCAGTTCTTC
CDR3aa: CASSISGSGSEQFF

abundance: NA
j_gene: TRBJ1-1
d_gene: NA
v_gene: TRBV28
CDR3nt: TGTGCCAGCAGGCTAGGACAGCTTAACACTGAAGCTTTCTTT
CDR3aa: CASRLGQLNTEAFF

abundance: NA
j_gene: TRBJ2-3
d_gene: TRBD1
v_gene: TRBV2
CDR3nt: TGTGCCAGCAGTGAGTGGGACAGAGGTACAGATACGCAGTATTTT
CDR3aa: CASSEWDRGTDTQYF

abundance: NA
j_gene: TRBJ2-5
d_gene: NA
v_gene: TRBV6-6
CDR3nt: TGTGCCAGCAGTTACCAGTCATTAAAGCAAGAGACCCAGTACTTC
CDR3aa: CASSYQSLKQETQYF

abundance: NA
j_gene: TRBJ1-5
d_gene: NA
v_gene: TRBV7-3
CDR3nt: TGTGCCAGCAGCTTCGAGCCAAATCAGCCCCAGCATTTT
CDR3aa: CASSFEPNQPQHF

abundance: NA
j_gene: TRBJ2-7
d_gene: TRBD1
v_gene: TRBV6-5
CDR3nt: TGTGCCAGCAGGACAGGACAGGGCTCCTACGAGCAGTACTTC
CDR3aa: CASRTGQGSYEQYF

abundance: NA
j_gene: TRBJ2-2
d_gene: NA
v_gene: TRBV7-3
CDR3nt: TGTGCCAGCAGCCCGCGACTAGGTTCCACCGGGGAGCTGTTTTTT
CDR3aa: CASSPRLGSTGELFF

abundance: NA
j_gene: TRBJ2-7
d_gene: NA
v_gene: TRBV29-1
CDR3nt: TGCAGCGTAGTAGACAGACAGAGCTCCTACGAGCAGTACTTC
CDR3aa: CSVVDRQSSYEQYF

abundance: NA
j_gene: TRBJ2-1
d_gene: TRBD2
v_gene: TRBV3-1/TRBV3-2
CDR3nt: TGTGCCAGCAGCCTTCGACTAGCGGGAGGGCCGTTGTCCTACAATGAGCAGTTCTTC
CDR3aa: CASSLRLAGGPLSYNEQFF

abundance: NA
j_gene: TRBJ2-7
d_gene: NA
v_gene: TRBV7-8
CDR3nt: TGTGCCAGCAGCATCGGGTTGGATGGGGGGGCGGCCCACTACGAGCAGTACTTC
CDR3aa: CASSIGLDGGAAHYEQYF

abundance: once
j_gene: TRBJ1-5
d_gene: TRBD1
v_gene: TRBV6-5
CDR3nt: TGTGCCAGCAGCGACAGGGAAAATCAGCCCCAGCATTTT
CDR3aa: CASSDRENQPQHF

abundance: once
j_gene: TRBJ2-3
d_gene: NA
v_gene: TRBV4-1
CDR3nt: TGCGCCAGCAGCCACCAGGGGAGAGAGGCAGATACGCAGTATTTT
CDR3aa: CASSHQGREADTQYF

abundance: once
j_gene: TRBJ1-5
d_gene: NA
v_gene: TRBV19
CDR3nt: TGTGCCAGTAGTCCTGACAGTGACTATCAGCCCCAGCATTTT
CDR3aa: CASSPDSDYQPQHF

abundance: once
j_gene: TRBJ2-5
d_gene: NA
v_gene: TRBV19
CDR3nt: TGTGCCAGTAGTATAGGGAGGGGAGAAGGAGAGACCCAGTACTTC
CDR3aa: CASSIGRGEGETQYF

abundance: once
j_gene: TRBJ2-2
d_gene: NA
v_gene: TRBV7-2
CDR3nt: TGTGCCAGCAGCCCGTCCGGGACTCACAACACCGGGGAGCTGTTTTTT
CDR3aa: CASSPSGTHNTGELFF

abundance: NA
j_gene: TRBJ2-3
d_gene: TRBD2
v_gene: TRBV15
CDR3nt: TGTGCCACCAGCAGAGGGCCTAGCGGGAGTGCAACAGATACGCAGTATTTT
CDR3aa: CATSRGPSGSATDTQYF

abundance: NA
j_gene: TRBJ2-7
d_gene: NA
v_gene: TRBV6-5
CDR3nt: TGTGCCAGCAGTCTACAGGGTCGCGACGAGCAGTACTTC
CDR3aa: CASSLQGRDEQYF

abundance: NA
j_gene: TRBJ1-4
d_gene: TRBD1
v_gene: TRBV7-8
CDR3nt: TGTGCCAGCAGCCTGTGGCGGATTCCGGGACAGACAAAAGCCAGGGAAAAACTGTTTTTT
CDR3aa: CASSLWRIPGQTKAREKLFF

abundance: NA
j_gene: TRBJ2-2
d_gene: NA
v_gene: TRBV9
CDR3nt: TGTGCCAGCAGCCCACAGGGGGGGAGCGGGGAGCTGTTTTTT
CDR3aa: CASSPQGGSGELFF

abundance: NA
j_gene: TRBJ1-6
d_gene: NA
v_gene: TRBV5-1
CDR3nt: TGCGCCAGCAGCTTCCGTGGCATGAATTCACCCCTCCACTTT
CDR3aa: CASSFRGMNSPLHF

abundance: many
j_gene: TRBJ1-1
d_gene: TRBD1
v_gene: TRBV6-5
CDR3nt: TGTGCCAGCAGAGGACAGGGTGCTGAAGCTTTCTTT
CDR3aa: CASRGQGAEAFF

abundance: NA
j_gene: TRBJ1-2
d_gene: NA
v_gene: TRBV25-1
CDR3nt: TGTGCCAGCAGGATGACAGGCGAGGCTAACTATGGCTACACCTTC
CDR3aa: CASRMTGEANYGYTF

abundance: NA
j_gene: TRBJ2-7
d_gene: TRBD2
v_gene: TRBV6-2/TRBV6-3
CDR3nt: TGTGCCAGCAGTTGGACTAGCGGCTCCTACGAGCAGTACTTC
CDR3aa: CASSWTSGSYEQYF

abundance: NA
j_gene: TRBJ2-7
d_gene: TRBD1
v_gene: TRBV2
CDR3nt: TGTGCCAGCAGAGGGGGCGGGTACGAGCAGTACTTC
CDR3aa: CASRGGGYEQYF

abundance: NA
j_gene: TRBJ2-1
d_gene: TRBD1
v_gene: TRBV19
CDR3nt: TGTGCCAGTAGAACGGACCCAGGGGGTATTAATGAGCAGTTCTTC
CDR3aa: CASRTDPGGINEQFF

abundance: NA
j_gene: TRBJ1-5
d_gene: TRBD1
v_gene: TRBV19
CDR3nt: TGTGCCAGTAGTATAGGGACAGGGGGAGGTCAGCCCCAGCATTTT
CDR3aa: CASSIGTGGGQPQHF

abundance: NA
j_gene: TRBJ1-6
d_gene: NA
v_gene: TRBV10-2
CDR3nt: TGCGCCACCTCTAGCAGCTTAAATTCACCCCTCCACTTT
CDR3aa: CATSSSLNSPLHF

abundance: NA
j_gene: TRBJ2-5
d_gene: NA
v_gene: TRBV29-1
CDR3nt: TGCAGCGTTGCGGGGGTCGAGACCCAGTACTTC
CDR3aa: CSVAGVETQYF

abundance: NA
j_gene: TRBJ2-1
d_gene: TRBD2
v_gene: TRBV7-3
CDR3nt: TGTGCCAGCAGCTTGGGTAGCGGGAATGGGCAGTTCTTC
CDR3aa: CASSLGSGNGQFF

abundance: NA
j_gene: TRBJ2-5
d_gene: TRBD2
v_gene: TRBV7-9
CDR3nt: TGTGCCAGCTTCGAGACTAGCGGGCAAGAGACCCAGTACTTC
CDR3aa: CASFETSGQETQYF

abundance: NA
j_gene: TRBJ2-7
d_gene: NA
v_gene: TRBV27
CDR3nt: TGTGCCAGCAGGGACACAGGAGCCTCCTACGAGCAGTACTTC
CDR3aa: CASRDTGASYEQYF

abundance: NA
j_gene: TRBJ1-2
d_gene: NA
v_gene: TRBV10-3
CDR3nt: TGTGCCATCAGTGGCGAGGGAAACTATGGCTACACCTTC
CDR3aa: CAISGEGNYGYTF

abundance: NA
j_gene: TRBJ2-2
d_gene: NA
v_gene: TRBV11-2
CDR3nt: TGTGCCAGCAGCTTATGGGCCAGGGCGAACACCGGGGAGCTGTTTTTT
CDR3aa: CASSLWARANTGELFF

abundance: NA
j_gene: TRBJ1-1
d_gene: NA
v_gene: TRBV10-2
CDR3nt: TGCGCCAGCAGTGAGTCGAAGCCAGGGGCAAAAGCTTTCTTT
CDR3aa: CASSESKPGAKAFF

abundance: once
j_gene: TRBJ2-4
d_gene: NA
v_gene: TRBV19
CDR3nt: TGTGCCAGTAGACCCCGCGGGGTGAAAAACATTCAGTACTTC
CDR3aa: CASRPRGVKNIQYF

abundance: NA
j_gene: TRBJ2-4
d_gene: TRBD2
v_gene: TRBV5-4
CDR3nt: TGTGCCAGCAGTAACGGACTAGCGGGAGGGGTCCAAAACATTCAGTACTTC
CDR3aa: CASSNGLAGGVQNIQYF

abundance: NA
j_gene: TRBJ1-3
d_gene: NA
v_gene: TRBV9
CDR3nt: TGTGCCAGCAGCGGACAGAGCTCTGGAAACACCATATATTTT
CDR3aa: CASSGQSSGNTIYF

abundance: NA
j_gene: TRBJ1-1
d_gene: NA
v_gene: TRBV9
CDR3nt: TGTGCCAGCAGCGCCTTCCCGGGAGCGAACACTGAAGCTTTCTTT
CDR3aa: CASSAFPGANTEAFF

abundance: NA
j_gene: TRBJ2-5
d_gene: TRBD1
v_gene: TRBV7-2
CDR3nt: TGTGCCAGCAGCTCACAGACAGGGGGCAGGGAGACCCAGTACTTC
CDR3aa: CASSSQTGGRETQYF

abundance: few
j_gene: TRBJ1-5
d_gene: NA
v_gene: TRBV18
CDR3nt: TGTGCCAGCTCAGCGGGAGGGGCTAGCAATCAGCCCCAGCATTTT
CDR3aa: CASSAGGASNQPQHF

abundance: NA
j_gene: TRBJ2-2
d_gene: NA
v_gene: TRBV10-3
CDR3nt: TGTGCCATCAGGGGAGAGGGGGTCGGGGAGCTGTTTTTT
CDR3aa: CAIRGEGVGELFF

abundance: NA
j_gene: TRBJ1-5
d_gene: TRBD1
v_gene: TRBV5-5
CDR3nt: TGTGCCAGCAGCGCGGGACAGGGTTATCAGCCCCAGCATTTT
CDR3aa: CASSAGQGYQPQHF

abundance: NA
j_gene: TRBJ1-2
d_gene: NA
v_gene: TRBV27
CDR3nt: TGTGCCAGCAGTCTAAACCGCGGGGGAGGCTACACCTTC
CDR3aa: CASSLNRGGGYTF

abundance: NA
j_gene: TRBJ2-1
d_gene: TRBD2
v_gene: TRBV19
CDR3nt: TGTGCCAGTAGTGCACTAGCGGGAGTTGGTGAGCAGTTCTTC
CDR3aa: CASSALAGVGEQFF

abundance: NA
j_gene: TRBJ2-7
d_gene: NA
v_gene: TRBV6-5
CDR3nt: TGTGCCAGCAGACAAAACGCCGAGCAGTACTTC
CDR3aa: CASRQNAEQYF